The source of this T cell receptor (beta chain) is a study of a mutant IDH1 vaccine in newly diagnosed glioma listed by TCRdb under 2021. For the study in its entirety: Patients received eight vaccinations in weeks 1, 3, 5, 7, 11, 15, 19 and 23, corresponding to visits V03 through V10. Peripheral blood was collected at six visits: V03 (baseline), V05, V07, V10, V12 and V13. In the chemotherapy-containing groups, vaccination started alongside temozolomide cycles, whereas in patients who had radiotherapy alone it started 4-6 weeks after radiotherapy. Before enrollment, patients had received standard therapy of radiotherapy alone, temozolomide alone, or radiochemotherapy with temozolomide; most received the combination. Longitudinal TCRB deep sequencing was performed for about two dozen treated patients wherever samples were available for exploratory analyses. Of the 25 to 35 treated patients, approximately 60% were male and approximately 40% were female, and a mean age of roughly 40 years was recorded.

The germline ends are 9 bases apart after V is trimmed by 0 bases and J by 1 base. From cysteine to phenylalanine, the CDR3 is 15 amino acids long. Only the CDR3 part of the read is kept: 45 bases, read in frame from the first base. The germline V gene sets CDR1 to MGHRA and CDR2 to YSYEKL. This specimen's time point label, interpreted: week 23, last vaccination. Each vaccine dose was 300 ug of a 20-mer mutant IDH1 peptide in Montanide, given subcutaneously with topical imiquimod. The donors had newly diagnosed IDH1-mutant astrocytomas of WHO grade 3 or 4 that showed loss of nuclear ATRX. The samples were drawn from NOA16, a multicentre, single-arm, open-label phase I trial in Germany that tested a mutant IDH1 peptide vaccine in humans for the first time. The DNeasy Blood and Tissue Kit was used to extract genomic DNA from EDTA blood for TCRB sequencing. Points on this clone: Its specific antigen is unknown. Base qualities were left out, and no much larger clone turns up one base away.

Here is what the overall study found, with its caveats: Immune responses induced by the vaccine were seen in roughly 95% of patients across multiple MHC alleles. Availability determined which PBMC samples were chosen for TCRB deep sequencing. No apparent relationship was observed between pseudoprogression and alterations in the top peripheral T cell clonotypes detected by TCRB sequencing. The authors stated that sample limitations prevented analyses of patient blood samples from being reproduced.

The method behind the library was the immunoSEQ multiplex PCR assay. Rearranged TCR beta chain sequences were amplified using the hsTCRB Kit according to the manufacturer's protocol. TCRB libraries were sequenced on an Illumina MiSeq. The study's own analysis went as follows. The proprietary platform of the kit vendor was used for demultiplexing, trimming and gene mapping. TCRdb took this table from immuneACCESS and kept in-frame rearrangements with V and J called. Such tables lack part of the clones; where checked against another copy, unresolved V genes explain under half of the gap, and the rest is unexplained. That table gives V, J and clone size, and the DNA gave D and trimming. Within this sample are tens of thousands of clones, with around 80% of them counted one time only. The ten top clones hold approximately 13% of the sample.

The sequence was collected from a man aged 25 to 40 with glioma. Sequencing used PBMCs, obtained from a glioma patient whose treatment included an IDH1 peptide vaccine. The chain is made from TRBV4-1 and TRBJ1-2; the D gene cannot be named for sure. The DNA sequence is TGCGCCAGCAGCCAAGATGTCGGGTATAACTATGGCTACACCTTC. It codes for CASSQDVGYNYGYTF.